Shown below are 8 T cell receptor beta chains from a single sample sequenced in a study of T cells in Graves' hyperthyroidism and ophthalmopathy. Researchers amplified the TCR beta CDR3 regions from RNA transcripts. The HTBI primer set served for first-round RT-PCR of the TCR CDR3. TCRdb re-called the multiplex PCR reads with MiXCR, one entry per CDR3 protein. The repertoire holds tens of thousands of distinct CDR3 sequences, 45% to 65% seen once, with more than 30% in the top ten. The specimen was peripheral blood or thyroid tissue (not recorded which). Receptors were obtained from a man younger than 35 with Graves' hyperthyroidism.

With respect to this clonotype: Sequence at one end of the junction differs from germline and may be a read error. The rearrangement joins TRBV15 to TRBJ1-2; unclear D gene. CDR3 length equals 15 residues. Germline CDR1 and CDR2: LNHNV and YYDKDF (reference sequence). CDR3 residues: CATSRGYLSLSGDTF. The DNA of the CDR3 is TGTGCCACCAGCAGAGGTTACTTAAGCCTGTCTGGCGACACCTTC.

J is TRBJ2-7 and V is TRBV7-3, with 7 bases identical to TRBD2. Germline V gives CDR1 SGHTA, CDR2 FQGTGA. This CDR3 is 12 amino acids long. V dropped 6 bases and J dropped 7; count of bases not matched to a gene: 6. CDR3 bases: TGTGCCAGCAGTAGCGGGCTAGGGGAGCAGTACTTC. Residues: CASSSGLGEQYF.

Of note for this clonotype: The CDR3 does not close with the conserved phenylalanine or tryptophan, likely indicating a read error. This chain links TRBV10-3 with TRBJ2-7, with D possibly called TRBD1 or TRBD2 (6 bases each). This CDR3 region has 15 residues. Germline CDR1 ENHRY, CDR2 SYGVKD. CDR3 nucleotide sequence: TGTGCCACCAGTCTCGGGGGACAAAAGGGCTACGAGCAGTACCTC. Protein: CATSLGGQKGYEQYL.

The chain carries TRBV10-3 and TRBJ1-6; weak D call: TRBD1 (5 bases). Germline V gene data show CDR1 as ENHRY and CDR2 as SYGVKD. Deletions cut 2 bases from V and 6 bases from J, with 8 bases between. The CDR3 is made up of 14 amino acids. The CDR3, as DNA: TGTGCCATCAGTGAGCCCAGGGTTAATTCACCCCTCCACTTT. Protein product: CAISEPRVNSPLHF.

This clonotype was picked up one time. J is TRBJ2-6 and V is TRBV5-5; perhaps D is TRBD1 or TRBD2 (7 bases each). CDR1 and CDR2 (germline): SGHKS, YYEKEE (reference sequence). CDR3 length: 18 residues. Trimming cost V 3 bases and J 3 bases, with 19 bases left between them. The CDR3 region has the DNA TGTGCCAGCAGCTCCCCAGGCAGGGGGGGGAGTGGGGCCAACGTCCTGACTTTC. As protein: CASSSPGRGGSGANVLTF.

The V and J genes are TRBV15 and TRBJ1-1; D might be TRBD1 (5 bases). This CDR3 has 15 residues. CDR1 and CDR2 from the germline V gene are LNHNV and YYDKDF (reference sequence). The V end lost 3 bases, the J end lost 1 base, and 12 bases lay between the germline ends. In DNA form, the CDR3 reads TGTGCCACCAGCAGCCCAGTCGGGGCGAACACTGAAGCTTTCTTT. It codes for CATSSPVGANTEAFF. Full variable domain (missing parts from reference TRBV15 and TRBJ1-1): DAMVIQNPRYQVTQFGKPVTLSCSQTLNHNVMYWYQQKSSQAPKLLFHYYDKDFNNEADTPDNFQSRRPNTSFCFLDIRSPGLGDTAMYLCATSSPVGANTEAFFGQGTRLTVV.

Ten or more counts support this clonotype. The chain employs TRBV4-2 and TRBJ2-7, with a tentative D call TRBD1 (5 bases). V was cut by 0 bases and J by 2 bases, with 11 bases left in between. CDR3 length: 15 residues. Germline-derived CDR1 and CDR2 are LGHNA and YNFKEQ. As DNA, the CDR3 is TGTGCCAGCAGCCAAGATCTAACAGGCACCTACGAGCAGTACTTC. It specifies CASSQDLTGTYEQYF.

This clonotype counts as medium-sized. The chain carries TRBV7-2 and TRBJ2-2, with a weak D call TRBD1 (6 bases). This CDR3 region has 13 residues. Germline V CDR1 and CDR2: SGHTA, FQGNSA. Trimming left V 0 bases short and J 10 bases short, with 9 bases between. Here the CDR3 DNA reads TGTGCCAGCAGCTTAGCGCGACAGGAGGAGCTGTTTTTT. Translation: CASSLARQEELFF.